Each of the 25 T cell receptor beta chains below was sequenced from the same sample in a study of blood T cell repertoires in COVID-19. The assay was immunoSEQ multiplex PCR, and TCRdb's table has in-frame clones only and misses some. The sample shows more than 250,000 clones, 70% to 90% of them seen only once. Sequenced input: peripheral blood. The receptors were gathered from a man between 18 and 35 years old with active or convalescent COVID-19.

The CDR3 region is CASSQGQTSGKVDTQYF. Written as DNA, the CDR3 is TGTGCCAGCAGCCAAGGACAGACTAGCGGGAAGGTGGATACGCAGTATTTT. The V gene is TRBV3-1 (or the pseudogene TRBV3-2), the J gene TRBJ2-3, with 11 nucleotides matching TRBD2. This CDR3 has 17 amino acids. V dropped 1 base and J dropped 6; count of bases not matched to a gene: 9. Germline V lookup: CDR1 LGHDT, CDR2 YNNKEL (reference sequence).

The rearrangement joins TRBV7-2 to TRBJ2-7, with 9 bases lining up with TRBD2. There are 13 residues in the CDR3. V lost 6 bases and J lost 5; bases outside the gene matches: 5. Germline assignment: CDR1 SGHTA and CDR2 FQGNSA. CDR3 nucleotides: TGTGCCAGCAGGTTGGCGGGAGGGGACGAGCAGTACTTC. This sequence encodes CASRLAGGDEQYF.

The V call is TRBV6-5, the J call TRBJ2-7, with 10 bases identical to TRBD1. The V gene end was trimmed by 10 bases and the J gene end by 2 bases; junction bases not matched to a gene: 11. CDR1 is MNHEY and CDR2 is SVGAGI in the germline V gene. This CDR3 region has 15 residues. The CDR3 region has the DNA TGTGCCACCTCCCCCGGGACAGGGGACACCTACGAGCAGTACTTC. This sequence encodes CATSPGTGDTYEQYF.

This clone came up once. The J gene is TRBJ2-7, the V gene TRBV18; D gene ambiguous. Trimming removed 4 bases at V and 5 bases at J, with 9 bases between. From germline, CDR1 is KGHSH and CDR2 LQKENI. The CDR3 runs 12 residues. The CDR3 region has the DNA TGTGCCAGCTCACTATACTTGGACGAGCAGTACTTC. Amino acid sequence: CASSLYLDEQYF.

The chain links TRBV7-2 to TRBJ1-6; D is undetermined. V was shortened by 5 bases and J by 0 bases, with 17 bases between the two germline ends. The length of the CDR3 is 18 residues. Germline-derived CDR1 and CDR2 are SGHTA and FQGNSA. The CDR3 sequence is CASSLPLRRSSYNSPLHF. The CDR3 DNA reads as TGTGCCAGCAGCCTCCCCCTGAGGCGAAGCTCCTATAATTCACCCCTCCACTTT. The entire variable domain, with the rest obtained from reference TRBV7-2 and TRBJ1-6, is as follows: GAGVSQSPSNKVTEKGKDVELRCDPISGHTALYWYRQSLGQGLEFLIYFQGNSAPDKSGLPSDRFSAERTGGSVSTLTIQRTQQEDSAVYLCASSLPLRRSSYNSPLHFGNGTRLTVT.

This clone has more than one count but fewer than ten. The chain uses TRBV10-3 and TRBJ1-2, with D possibly TRBD1 on 5 matching bases. This CDR3 comprises 15 residues. V gave up 2 bases and J gave up 2 bases, with 12 bases separating them. Looked up from germline, CDR1 is ENHRY and CDR2 is SYGVKD. CDR3 nucleotide sequence: TGTGCCATCAGTGAGGCACTGGGGGGGAACTATGGCTACACCTTC. Its protein product is CAISEALGGNYGYTF.

The V gene is TRBV6-5, the J gene TRBJ2-5, with 7 bases lining up with TRBD2. The germline V gene has CDR1 MNHEY and CDR2 SVGAGI. The CDR3 is 14 amino acids. With V trimmed by 4 bases and J by 5 bases, 7 bases remained unmatched. This CDR3 reads CASSSMGGGETQYF. CDR3 nucleotide sequence: TGTGCCAGCAGTTCTATGGGGGGAGGGGAGACCCAGTACTTC.

Points on this clone: At the DNA level, this CDR3 is encoded by other sequences in the same sample as well. The chain couples TRBV19 to TRBJ2-1, with D possibly being TRBD2 (6 bases). V was trimmed by 1 base and J by 0 bases, leaving 10 bases between them. The CDR3 is made up of 16 amino acids. CDR1 is LNHDA and CDR2 is SQIVND in the germline V gene (reference sequence). The CDR3 loop reads CASSIGRGSSYNEQFF. The CDR3 coding sequence is TGTGCCAGTAGTATAGGGCGGGGAAGCTCCTACAATGAGCAGTTCTTC.

Turning to this clone: The identical CDR3 is also encoded by other nucleotide sequences in the sample. The CDR3 DNA follows: TGCGCCAGCAGTCTGGGGCAGACTGCAACTAATGAAAAACTGTTTTTT. This sequence encodes CASSLGQTATNEKLFF. The chain links TRBV5-1 to TRBJ1-4, with D tentatively TRBD1 (5 bases). This CDR3 region has 16 residues. Germline lookup yields CDR1 SGHRS and CDR2 YFSETQ. Deletions cut 5 bases from V and 0 bases from J, with 14 bases between.

V usage is TRBV5-3 and J usage is TRBJ1-4; 10 bases match TRBD1. TRBV5-3 is filed as an ORF, its function uncertain. Losses at the gene ends were 2 bases for V and 7 bases for J; bases not matched to a gene: 11. The CDR3 loop spans 17 amino acids. The CDR3: CARSFVKDRGFIEKLFF. CDR3 sequence (DNA): TGTGCCAGAAGCTTCGTGAAGGACAGGGGGTTTATTGAAAAACTGTTTTTT.

The chain uses TRBV7-7 and TRBJ2-5, with 8 bases matching TRBD2. The V and J ends lost 7 bases and 6 bases, in that order; junction bases with no gene match: 4. Germline assignment: CDR1 SSHAT and CDR2 FNYEAQ (reference sequence). The CDR3 length is 12 residues. This CDR3 is CASTGGDKTQYF. CDR3 DNA sequence: TGTGCCAGCACGGGGGGGGACAAGACCCAGTACTTC.

V and J are TRBV6-4 and TRBJ2-2; 7 bases fit TRBD1. The CDR3 is 17 amino acids. The J segment lost 6 bases and the V segment lost 2 bases, leaving 12 bases of the junction unmatched. CDR1 is MRHNA, CDR2 SNTAGT, per germline. CDR3 nucleotides: TGTGCCAGCAGTGACACAGGGGAAACATTAGAAGCCGGGGAGCTGTTTTTT. This encodes CASSDTGETLEAGELFF.

The chain links TRBV19 to TRBJ1-2; 7 bases map to TRBD1. The length of the CDR3 is 12 residues. The trim removed 6 bases at V and 4 bases at J, leaving 2 bases unmatched. Germline assignment: CDR1 LNHDA and CDR2 SQIVND (reference sequence). Here the CDR3 reads CASSRDSYGYTF. CDR3 DNA sequence: TGTGCCAGTAGCCGGGACAGCTATGGCTACACCTTC.

This chain joins TRBV29-1 and TRBJ2-7, with 7 bases fitting TRBD1. CDR3 size: 11 residues. The V gene end was trimmed by 6 bases and the J gene end by 9 bases; junction bases not matched to a gene: 8. CDR1 SQVTM and CDR2 ANQGSEA come from the germline V gene. The CDR3 coding sequence is TGCAGCGTAACTAACAGGGGAAGGCAGTACTTC. Translated, it gives CSVTNRGRQYF.

V usage is TRBV7-2 and J usage is TRBJ2-5, with D perhaps matching TRBD2 (6 bases). The CDR3 is made up of 15 amino acids. Germline V CDR1 and CDR2: SGHTA, FQGNSA. V lost 4 bases and J lost 2, with 14 bases in between. CDR3 loop: CASSSRGSGQETQYF. In DNA, the CDR3 is TGTGCCAGCAGCTCGCGCGGTAGCGGTCAAGAGACCCAGTACTTC.

The chain couples TRBV28 to TRBJ2-1, with 12 bases matching TRBD1. V lost 10 bases to trimming and J lost 4 bases; unmatched junction nucleotides: 5. This CDR3 has 14 amino acids. The germline CDR1 and CDR2 sequences are MDHEN and SYDVKM. CDR3 in DNA: TGTGCCACCGAGGGACAGGGGGCTTACAATGAGCAGTTCTTC. Protein sequence: CATEGQGAYNEQFF.

V and J are TRBV24-1 and TRBJ2-5; 12 bases agree with TRBD2. Germline assignment: CDR1 KGHDR and CDR2 SFDVKD. The junction had 4 bases not matched to a gene; V was cut back by 7 bases and J by 5 bases. The CDR3 is 14 amino acids. As DNA, the CDR3 is TGTGCCACCAGCTTCGGGACTAGCGGGGAGACCCAGTACTTC. Translated, it gives CATSFGTSGETQYF.

The rearrangement joins TRBV9 to TRBJ1-1; 9 bases are a match to TRBD1. The germline gives CDR1 SGDLS, CDR2 YYNGEE. This CDR3 region has 15 residues. With V trimmed by 0 bases and J by 4 bases, 4 bases remained unmatched. The CDR3 DNA is TGTGCCAGCAGCGTAGGACAGGGGGTGAGCACTGAAGCTTTCTTT. Protein product: CASSVGQGVSTEAFF.

The chain is built from TRBV5-6 and TRBJ2-7, with D unclear. Trimming took off 0 bases at V and 6 bases at J, with 4 bases between the two ends. The CDR3 runs 11 residues. Germline CDR1 and CDR2: SGHDT and YYEEEE. The CDR3 bases are TGTGCCAGCAGCTTGGCCCTCGAGCAGTACTTC. Protein sequence: CASSLALEQYF.

The rearrangement joins TRBV5-8 to TRBJ2-7, with 8 nucleotides matching TRBD1. The germline V gene has CDR1 SGHTS and CDR2 YDEGEE. The ends lost 4 bases at V and 7 bases at J; junction bases unmatched: 13. The CDR3 has 15 amino acids. CDR3 protein: CASSARGTGVGEQYF. Here the CDR3 DNA reads TGTGCCAGCAGCGCACGGGGGACAGGTGTAGGGGAGCAGTACTTC.

The chain uses TRBV9 and TRBJ2-5; 11 bases line up with TRBD2. From germline, CDR1 is SGDLS and CDR2 YYNGEE. Losses at the gene ends were 3 bases for V and 5 bases for J; bases not matched to a gene: 15. The length of the CDR3 is 18 residues. This chain's CDR3 is CASSAHSGGAYRAETQYF. The CDR3 coding sequence is TGTGCCAGCAGCGCCCATAGCGGGGGGGCCTATCGGGCTGAGACCCAGTACTTC.

The CDR3 spells CASSYTYSNTEAFF. As DNA, the CDR3 is TGTGCCAGCAGTTACACTTACTCTAACACTGAAGCTTTCTTT. The J gene is TRBJ1-1, the V gene TRBV6-5, with D hard to call. The CDR3 runs 14 residues. Germline CDR1 is MNHEY and CDR2 is SVGAGI. V lost 2 bases, J lost 2 bases, and 9 bases lay in between.

V is TRBV12-3 or TRBV12-4 and J is TRBJ2-5, with D possibly TRBD1 on 6 matching bases. This CDR3 is 13 amino acids long. Trimming shortened V by 6 bases and J by 5 bases, and 13 bases separated the two germline ends. The CDR3 spells CASRTDSRETQYF. CDR3 bases: TGTGCCAGCAGAACGGACAGTCGGGAGACCCAGTACTTC.

This rearrangement joins TRBV12-5 to TRBJ2-1, with D hard to call. CDR3 size: 13 residues. V lost 1 base to trimming and J lost 6 bases, with 7 bases between them. Germline loops: CDR1 LGHNT, CDR2 FRNRAP. The CDR3 here is CASGLDGSNEQFF. Written as DNA, the CDR3 is TGTGCTAGTGGTTTGGACGGTTCCAATGAGCAGTTCTTC.

A single count supports this clone. The chain recombines TRBV6-5 with TRBJ2-7, with 7 bases fitting TRBD2. The length of the CDR3 is 14 residues. CDR1 is MNHEY, CDR2 SVGAGI, per germline. Trimming removed 6 bases from V and 5 bases from J; junction bases left unmatched: 10. As DNA, the CDR3 is TGTGCCAGCAGCCGACTAGCTCCTCGTAACGAGCAGTACTTC. This encodes CASSRLAPRNEQYF.